These 16 T cell receptor beta chains share one sample of origin, sequenced in a study of blood T cell repertoires in COVID-19. The protocol was immunoSEQ multiplex PCR, while the TCRdb copy is restricted to in-frame clones and leaves out a portion. The table records 100,000 to 150,000 clones, approximately 81% of them present only once. Material: peripheral blood. The receptors stem from a man aged 55-75 years with acute or convalescent COVID-19.

The chain has TRBV9 and TRBJ1-6; 8 bases line up with TRBD1. Germline trimming cut 2 bases from V and 10 bases from J; bases unmatched to any gene: 5. In germline, CDR1 is SGDLS, CDR2 YYNGEE. The CDR3 length is 14 residues. The CDR3 nucleotides read TGTGCCAGCAGCGTCGACAGGGGTCGGTCACCCCTCCACTTT. Translated, it gives CASSVDRGRSPLHF.

In this sample, this clone turned up many times. The V call is TRBV29-1, the J call TRBJ1-1; tentatively, D is TRBD1 (5 bases). V lost 2 bases to trimming and J lost 5 bases, with 21 bases between them. Per the germline V gene, CDR1 is SQVTM and CDR2 is ANQGSEA. The CDR3 totals 16 residues. This CDR3 is CSVELFGIWGRTEAFF. CDR3 in DNA: TGCAGCGTTGAATTATTCGGGATTTGGGGGAGGACTGAAGCTTTCTTT. Looking up the rest from reference TRBV29-1 and TRBJ1-1 gives the full variable domain: SAVISQKPSRDICQRGTSLTIQCQVDSQVTMMFWYRQQPGQSLTLIATANQGSEATYESGFVIDKFPISRPNLTFSTLTVSNMSPEDSSIYLCSVELFGIWGRTEAFFGQGTRLTVV.

Points on this clone: This specimen includes other DNA sequences encoding the same CDR3. The chain recombines TRBV3-1 (or the pseudogene TRBV3-2) with TRBJ2-1, with TRBD1 as a possible D gene (6 bases). The V end lost 0 bases, the J end lost 0 bases, and 9 bases lay between the germline ends. CDR1 and CDR2 (germline): LGHDT, YNNKEL (reference sequence). This CDR3 region has 16 residues. The CDR3 DNA reads as TGTGCCAGCAGCCAAGAACTAGGGGGCTCCTACAATGAGCAGTTCTTC. It codes for CASSQELGGSYNEQFF.

In its sample, this clone was seen once. The V and J genes are TRBV29-1 and TRBJ1-2, with D possibly TRBD1 on 5 matching bases. This CDR3 region has 14 residues. Deletions cut 4 bases from V and 4 bases from J, with 16 bases between. Germline-derived CDR1 and CDR2 are SQVTM and ANQGSEA. CDR3 DNA sequence: TGCAGCGTTGCGAACCTGGACACCAGCTATGGCTACACCTTC. As protein: CSVANLDTSYGYTF.

This chain uses TRBV7-9 with TRBJ1-5; the match to TRBD1 covers 9 bases. The length of the CDR3 is 16 residues. Trimming took 5 bases from V and 7 from J; bases not matched to a gene: 12. Per germline, CDR1 SEHNR and CDR2 FQNEAQ (reference sequence). This chain's CDR3 is CASSPSTGGRGQPQHF. As DNA, the CDR3 is TGTGCCAGCAGCCCCTCGACAGGGGGTAGAGGCCAGCCCCAGCATTTT.

The chain employs TRBV6-2 or TRBV6-3 and TRBJ1-1; 7 bases are shared with TRBD1. The germline gives CDR1 MNHEY, CDR2 SVGEGT. V dropped 2 bases and J dropped 3; count of bases not matched to a gene: 9. The CDR3 extends over 16 amino acids. The CDR3 sequence is CASSYVRGGRDTEAFF. The CDR3 DNA sequence: TGTGCCAGCAGTTACGTACGAGGGGGCAGGGACACTGAAGCTTTCTTT.

This chain uses TRBV5-1 with TRBJ1-2, with D perhaps TRBD1 (6 bases). Germline CDR1 is SGHRS and CDR2 is YFSETQ. The V end was cut by 0 bases, the J end by 5 bases, with 17 bases between. There are 16 residues in the CDR3. The CDR3 sequence is CASSLAADRYVYGYTF. CDR3 nucleotide sequence: TGCGCCAGCAGCTTGGCCGCGGACAGATATGTTTATGGCTACACCTTC.

The chain is built from TRBV30 and TRBJ1-2; D not resolved. Germline V gives CDR1 GTSNPN, CDR2 SVGIG (reference sequence). Between the trimmed V and J ends, which lost 2 bases and 2 bases, there was a span of 3 bases. This CDR3 spans 11 amino acids. CDR3 bases: TGTGCCTGGAGTCAAAACTATGGCTACACCTTC. The encoded protein is CAWSQNYGYTF.

J is TRBJ1-4 and V is TRBV19; 7 nucleotides agree with TRBD1. Germline CDR1 is LNHDA and CDR2 is SQIVND (reference sequence). V lost 6 bases, J lost 5 bases, and 3 bases stayed unmatched. There are 13 residues in the CDR3. This chain's CDR3 is CASRLTGNEKLFF. The CDR3 nucleotides are TGTGCCAGTAGGCTGACAGGGAATGAAAAACTGTTTTTT.

This chain uses TRBV27 with TRBJ2-3; TRBD2 matches 9 bases. Germline CDR1 is MNHEY and CDR2 is SMNVEV (reference sequence). There are 14 residues in the CDR3. V shed 8 bases and J 4 bases; nucleotides not matched to a gene: 7. The CDR3 coding sequence is TGTGCCAGCTCTGAACTAGCGGGTGCAGATACGCAGTATTTT. Translation gives CASSELAGADTQYF.

This chain uses TRBV29-1 with TRBJ1-4; D call uncertain. The CDR3 covers 14 residues. Germline loops: CDR1 SQVTM, CDR2 ANQGSEA. The ends were cut back, 7 bases at V and 8 bases at J, with 20 bases in the middle. CDR3: CSAAQLVTGEKLFF. CDR3 sequence (DNA): TGCAGCGCTGCCCAACTAGTGACGGGCGAAAAACTGTTTTTT.

The chain uses TRBV19 and TRBJ2-7; 8 bases agree with TRBD1. The germline gives CDR1 LNHDA, CDR2 SQIVND (reference sequence). The CDR3 has 13 amino acids. V lost 8 bases, J lost 3 bases, and 6 bases stayed unmatched. This CDR3 is CASSETGVYEQYF. DNA of the CDR3: TGTGCCAGTTCGGAGACAGGGGTCTACGAGCAGTACTTC.

The CDR3 loop is CASSRSGLAEETQYF. CDR3 DNA sequence: TGCGCCAGCAGCCGGTCGGGACTAGCAGAAGAGACCCAGTACTTC. This chain joins TRBV5-1 and TRBJ2-5, with 9 bases that match TRBD2. This CDR3 has 15 residues. Germline V gene sequence: CDR1 SGHRS, CDR2 YFSETQ. V was pared by 4 bases and J by 3 bases, with 7 bases of the junction left unmatched.

V gene TRBV30 combines with J gene TRBJ1-4; 8 bases fit TRBD1. There are 15 residues in the CDR3. V shed 0 bases and J 5 bases; nucleotides not matched to a gene: 5. CDR1 is GTSNPN, CDR2 SVGIG, per germline (reference sequence). The CDR3 reads CAWSVRAGGNEKLFF. The CDR3 DNA is TGTGCCTGGAGTGTACGGGCAGGGGGCAATGAAAAACTGTTTTTT.

CDR3 loop: CASSGVAGGLGDEQFF. The CDR3 coding sequence is TGTGCCAGCAGTGGGGTAGCGGGAGGACTTGGAGATGAGCAGTTCTTC. The chain joins TRBV6-1 to TRBJ2-1, with 10 positions matching TRBD2. The CDR3 is 16 residues long. V gave up 4 bases and J gave up 8 bases; unmatched junction bases: 11. The germline gives CDR1 MNHNS, CDR2 SASEGT.

The chain links TRBV2 to TRBJ2-3, with D hard to call. CDR1 SNHLY and CDR2 FYNNEI come from the germline V gene. V lost 6 bases and J 3 bases, leaving 4 bases between the germline ends. The CDR3 extends over 11 amino acids. This chain's CDR3 is CASRETDTQYF. The CDR3 DNA follows: TGTGCCAGCAGAGAGACAGATACGCAGTATTTT.